This TCR beta chain is drawn from a study of blood T cells in healthy people across ages. The wider study: When template switching was applied, about one barcoded beta molecule was captured per two T cells. General observations from the study: With age, beta diversity per million T cells declined roughly linearly, significantly by 30 to 40. It was the long-lived donors that had more naive CD4+ cells and higher diversity than aged donors.

Germline V gene data show CDR1 as SEHNR and CDR2 as FQNEAQ (reference sequence). Deletions cut 5 bases from V and 0 bases from J, with 10 bases between. The CDR3 runs 15 residues. Concerning this clonotype itself: The antigen is not known.

The use of a sample-barcoded 5' primer and a J-beta primer mix characterized a second PCR of about 7 to 12 cycles. TCRdb analysed the 5' RACE reads with MiXCR anew, one entry per CDR3 protein. The sample lists about 1.4 million distinct CDR3 sequences; roughly 60% were seen once. Material: blood. The clonotype comes from a man between 18 and 29 years old in good health. The rearrangement links TRBV7-9 to TRBJ1-4; D gene ambiguous. CDR3 nucleotides: TGTGCCAGCAGCAGAGTTGCCCCAACTAATGAAAAACTGTTTTTT. Amino acid sequence: CASSRVAPTNEKLFF. Full variable domain (remainder filled in from reference TRBV7-9 and TRBJ1-4): DTGVSQNPRHKITKRGQNVTFRCDPISEHNRLYWYRQTLGQGPEFLTYFQNEAQLEKSRLLSDRFSAERPKGSFSTLEIQRTEQGDSAMYLCASSRVAPTNEKLFFGSGTQLSVL.